These T cell receptor beta chains were read from a single sample in a study of vaccination and CD4 T cells after COVID-19. TCRdb recomputed calls from the PCR reads with MiXCR, one row per CDR3 protein. The sample yields 10,000 to 12,000 distinct CDR3 sequences, almost 65% seen once. These receptors' antigens are unknown. The sequenced sample consisted of CD4+ T cells from blood, cultured in vitro. These TCRs come from a human donor who had recovered from COVID-19. Both conserved end residues are part of each CDR3. Each record gives: J gene, D gene, clone size, V gene, CDR3 DNA, CDR3 protein. The D gene is left open where the match is weak. Part of the rows lack a size; the others show once, few, many or a class for expanded clones.

J gene: TRBJ2-1; D gene: -; clone size: -; V gene: TRBV7-2; CDR3 DNA: TGTGCCAGCAGCCAGGACTTTTACAATGAGCAGTTCTTC; CDR3 protein: CASSQDFYNEQFF
J gene: TRBJ1-1; D gene: -; clone size: -; V gene: TRBV11-2; CDR3 DNA: TGTGCCAGCAGCCTTACCCTGTGGGGTTACACTGAAGCTTTCTTT; CDR3 protein: CASSLTLWGYTEAFF
J gene: TRBJ1-2; D gene: -; clone size: -; V gene: TRBV9; CDR3 DNA: TGTGCCAGCAGCGCGTATATAAGTGGCTACACCTTC; CDR3 protein: CASSAYISGYTF
J gene: TRBJ2-5; D gene: -; clone size: few; V gene: TRBV21-1; CDR3 DNA: TGTGCCAGCAGCAAGGAGAGGTCCAGCGGGAGTAAGGGGGAAGAGACCCAGTACTTC; CDR3 protein: CASSKERSSGSKGEETQYF
J gene: TRBJ1-1; D gene: -; clone size: -; V gene: TRBV20-1; CDR3 DNA: TGCAGTGCATCCCGGGCAGGAGGCTTCACTGAAGCTTTCTTT; CDR3 protein: CSASRAGGFTEAFF
J gene: TRBJ2-3; D gene: -; clone size: -; V gene: TRBV30; CDR3 DNA: TGTGCCTGGAGCCACCTCGGGCGGGGTGCTAGCACAGATACGCAGTATTTT; CDR3 protein: CAWSHLGRGASTDTQYF
J gene: TRBJ2-1; D gene: TRBD2; clone size: -; V gene: TRBV20-1; CDR3 DNA: TGCAGTGCTAGAGCACAGGGAGGGACTAGAGTATACAATGAGCAGTTCTTC; CDR3 protein: CSARAQGGTRVYNEQFF
J gene: TRBJ1-5; D gene: -; clone size: -; V gene: TRBV6-2/TRBV6-3; CDR3 DNA: TGTGCCAGCGCAGGTAATCACGGGTCTAGCAATCAGCCCCAGCATTTT; CDR3 protein: CASAGNHGSSNQPQHF
J gene: TRBJ1-3; D gene: TRBD1; clone size: -; V gene: TRBV19; CDR3 DNA: TGTGCCAGTAGCCGACAGGGGTCAAGAAACACCATATATTTT; CDR3 protein: CASSRQGSRNTIYF
J gene: TRBJ2-5; D gene: -; clone size: -; V gene: TRBV19; CDR3 DNA: TGTGCCAGTAGTATAGGGTCCAGGCAAGAGACCCAGTACTTC; CDR3 protein: CASSIGSRQETQYF
J gene: TRBJ2-1; D gene: TRBD2; clone size: -; V gene: TRBV5-8; CDR3 DNA: TGTGCCAGCAGCCCCGGGACTAGAACCTACAATGAGCAGTTCTTC; CDR3 protein: CASSPGTRTYNEQFF
J gene: TRBJ1-6; D gene: -; clone size: -; V gene: TRBV6-2/TRBV6-3; CDR3 DNA: TGTGCCAGCAGTGGCGGGACCTTGAATTCACCCCTCCACTTT; CDR3 protein: CASSGGTLNSPLHF
J gene: TRBJ1-2; D gene: -; clone size: -; V gene: TRBV2; CDR3 DNA: TGTGCCAGCAGTGTTGGCAATAACTATGGCTACACCTTC; CDR3 protein: CASSVGNNYGYTF
J gene: TRBJ1-5; D gene: -; clone size: -; V gene: TRBV19; CDR3 DNA: TGTGCCAGTAGTACTACCCACAGGGAGGATCAGCCCCAGCATTTT; CDR3 protein: CASSTTHREDQPQHF
J gene: TRBJ2-1; D gene: TRBD1; clone size: once; V gene: TRBV24-1; CDR3 DNA: TGTGCCACCAGTGATTCCCGGGACAGAGCTTACAATGAGCAGTTCTTC; CDR3 protein: CATSDSRDRAYNEQFF
J gene: TRBJ1-3; D gene: -; clone size: -; V gene: TRBV2; CDR3 DNA: TGTGCCAGCAGTGTAGGGAGGGCCTCTGGAAACACCATATATTTT; CDR3 protein: CASSVGRASGNTIYF
J gene: TRBJ1-1; D gene: -; clone size: -; V gene: TRBV7-2; CDR3 DNA: TGTGCCAGCAGCTTAGAGGACGTGACTGAAGCTTTCTTT; CDR3 protein: CASSLEDVTEAFF
J gene: TRBJ1-2; D gene: TRBD1; clone size: -; V gene: TRBV11-2; CDR3 DNA: TGTGCCAGCAGCCCCGGACAGGGGTGGCCCTATGGCTACACCTTC; CDR3 protein: CASSPGQGWPYGYTF
J gene: TRBJ1-2; D gene: -; clone size: -; V gene: TRBV20-1; CDR3 DNA: TGCAGTGCAAACTACGACGTGGGCTACACCTTC; CDR3 protein: CSANYDVGYTF
J gene: TRBJ2-7; D gene: -; clone size: -; V gene: TRBV6-1; CDR3 DNA: TGTGCCAGCAGTGTCCGGGACACAGCCTACGAGCAGTACTTC; CDR3 protein: CASSVRDTAYEQYF
J gene: TRBJ2-7; D gene: -; clone size: -; V gene: TRBV19; CDR3 DNA: TGTGCCAGTAGTAGGGCAGTCGGGTACGAGCAGTACTTC; CDR3 protein: CASSRAVGYEQYF
J gene: TRBJ2-3; D gene: -; clone size: few; V gene: TRBV5-1; CDR3 DNA: TGCGCCAGCAGGCCGGGACCAAGCAGCACAGATACGCAGTATTTT; CDR3 protein: CASRPGPSSTDTQYF
J gene: TRBJ1-1; D gene: TRBD1; clone size: -; V gene: TRBV27; CDR3 DNA: TGTGCCAGCAGCGACAGGGGGTATACTGAAGCTTTCTTT; CDR3 protein: CASSDRGYTEAFF
J gene: TRBJ2-1; D gene: -; clone size: -; V gene: TRBV19; CDR3 DNA: TGTGCCAGTAGTCCGGACGCATACAATGAGCAGTTCTTC; CDR3 protein: CASSPDAYNEQFF
J gene: TRBJ1-5; D gene: TRBD1; clone size: -; V gene: TRBV12-3/TRBV12-4; CDR3 DNA: TGTGCCAGCAGTGAAAGGGGGCGGGGCAATCAGCCCCAGCATTTT; CDR3 protein: CASSERGRGNQPQHF
J gene: TRBJ1-3; D gene: -; clone size: -; V gene: TRBV7-2; CDR3 DNA: TGTGCCAGCAGCTTAAGCGCGGGAACCATATATTTT; CDR3 protein: CASSLSAGTIYF
J gene: TRBJ1-2; D gene: TRBD1; clone size: -; V gene: TRBV25-1; CDR3 DNA: TGTGCCAGCAGTCACGACAGGGGGCTTGGCTACACCTTC; CDR3 protein: CASSHDRGLGYTF
J gene: TRBJ2-2; D gene: -; clone size: few; V gene: TRBV19; CDR3 DNA: TGTGCCAGTAGTATAATGGGCAACGGGGAGCTGTTTTTT; CDR3 protein: CASSIMGNGELFF
J gene: TRBJ2-7; D gene: -; clone size: -; V gene: TRBV5-1; CDR3 DNA: TGCGCCAGCAGCTTGCTAAGAAGCGAGCAGTACTTC; CDR3 protein: CASSLLRSEQYF
J gene: TRBJ1-1; D gene: -; clone size: -; V gene: TRBV18; CDR3 DNA: TGTGCCAGCTCCCCAACGGGGGACACTGAAGCTTTCTTT; CDR3 protein: CASSPTGDTEAFF
J gene: TRBJ2-2; D gene: TRBD1; clone size: -; V gene: TRBV27; CDR3 DNA: TGTGCCAGCAGTTCTCTCCCCGACAGGGGCACCGGGGAGCTGTTTTTT; CDR3 protein: CASSSLPDRGTGELFF
J gene: TRBJ1-1; D gene: -; clone size: once; V gene: TRBV24-1; CDR3 DNA: TGTGCCACCAGTGACAAGGCCCTGCGGGGAGCTTTCTTT; CDR3 protein: CATSDKALRGAFF
J gene: TRBJ2-6; D gene: TRBD1; clone size: -; V gene: TRBV12-3/TRBV12-4; CDR3 DNA: TGTGCCAGCAGCCAGGGGGCGGGTGGGGCCAACGTCCTGACTTTC; CDR3 protein: CASSQGAGGANVLTF
J gene: TRBJ1-1; D gene: TRBD1; clone size: -; V gene: TRBV20-1; CDR3 DNA: TGCAGTGCTAGAGACTGGACAGGGGGCACTGAAGCTTTCTTT; CDR3 protein: CSARDWTGGTEAFF
J gene: TRBJ1-1; D gene: -; clone size: once; V gene: TRBV27; CDR3 DNA: TGTGCCAGCAGGTTGGGGACACTTCCCGGGGACACTGAAGCTTTCTTT; CDR3 protein: CASRLGTLPGDTEAFF
J gene: TRBJ2-5; D gene: TRBD2; clone size: -; V gene: TRBV6-1; CDR3 DNA: TGTGCCAGTCGGACTAGCGGCCAAGAGACCCAGTACTTC; CDR3 protein: CASRTSGQETQYF
J gene: TRBJ2-7; D gene: -; clone size: -; V gene: TRBV10-1; CDR3 DNA: TGCGCCAGCCAAATTGAGTACGAGCAGTACTTC; CDR3 protein: CASQIEYEQYF
J gene: TRBJ2-5; D gene: TRBD2; clone size: -; V gene: TRBV20-1; CDR3 DNA: TGCAGTGCTATGGGACTAAGAACCCCGGAGACCCAGTACTTC; CDR3 protein: CSAMGLRTPETQYF
J gene: TRBJ1-5; D gene: -; clone size: -; V gene: TRBV23-1; CDR3 DNA: TGCGCCAGCAGTCAAGAGCCGGACGGATTGAATCAGCCCCAGCATTTT; CDR3 protein: CASSQEPDGLNQPQHF
J gene: TRBJ2-3; D gene: TRBD1; clone size: -; V gene: TRBV19; CDR3 DNA: TGTGCCAGTAGTTACGGGGACAGGGGTACAGATACGCAGTATTTT; CDR3 protein: CASSYGDRGTDTQYF
J gene: TRBJ1-2; D gene: -; clone size: -; V gene: TRBV2; CDR3 DNA: TGTGCCAGCAAGGTTTACGACTATGGCTACACCTTC; CDR3 protein: CASKVYDYGYTF
J gene: TRBJ2-5; D gene: -; clone size: -; V gene: TRBV7-7; CDR3 DNA: TGTGCTAGCAGCTTAGGGAATTCGGCGGAGACCCAGTACTTC; CDR3 protein: CASSLGNSAETQYF
J gene: TRBJ2-5; D gene: -; clone size: -; V gene: TRBV7-2; CDR3 DNA: TGTGCCAGCAGCGGAGGGGGGACACGAGGGGAGACCCAGTACTTC; CDR3 protein: CASSGGGTRGETQYF